Listed below are T cell receptor beta chains from one sample, sequenced in a study of T cell repertoires in cytomegalovirus infection. No cognate antigen is known for these TCRs. MiXCR was run by TCRdb on the reads, yielding one entry per CDR3 protein. The table lists fewer than 1,000,000 distinct CDR3 sequences, more than 25% of them singletons, with more than 12% in the top ten. This specimen was cultured CD8+ T cells from PBMCs, taken from culture after CMV antigen stimulation. Receptors originate from a human donor in good health (CMV status not recorded). Some clones in this sample may be carry-over from other donors' samples. CDR3s include the opening cysteine and the closing phenylalanine or tryptophan. The order of the fields is J gene, D gene, clone size, V gene, CDR3 DNA, CDR3 protein. A D gene is named only where the DNA matches it firmly. For some rows the clone size is stated as once, few or many, or as a class when expanded; others skip it.

j_call: TRBJ1-5
d_call: NA
clone_size: NA
v_call: TRBV15
cdr3_nt: TGTGCCACCAGCACTACAGGGAAGGGGCAGCCCCAGCATTTT
cdr3_aa: CATSTTGKGQPQHF

j_call: TRBJ2-3
d_call: TRBD2
clone_size: NA
v_call: TRBV7-2
cdr3_nt: TGTGCCAGCAGCTTCGGGGGGGCCTGGGATACGCAGTATTTT
cdr3_aa: CASSFGGAWDTQYF

j_call: TRBJ2-3
d_call: NA
clone_size: NA
v_call: TRBV11-1
cdr3_nt: TGTGCCAGCAGCTTAAGATTTGGTTTGGATACGCAGTATTTT
cdr3_aa: CASSLRFGLDTQYF

j_call: TRBJ1-6
d_call: NA
clone_size: NA
v_call: TRBV19
cdr3_nt: TGTGCCAGTAGTAAAGACAGGCTCCATTCACCCCTCCACTTT
cdr3_aa: CASSKDRLHSPLHF

j_call: TRBJ1-2
d_call: NA
clone_size: NA
v_call: TRBV13
cdr3_nt: TGTGCCAGCAGCTTAGGAAACAGCTACTTCTATGGCTACACCTTC
cdr3_aa: CASSLGNSYFYGYTF

j_call: TRBJ2-3
d_call: TRBD2
clone_size: NA
v_call: TRBV12-3/TRBV12-4
cdr3_nt: TGTGCCAGCAGTTTATTTGCGGGGGTAGATACGCAGTATTTT
cdr3_aa: CASSLFAGVDTQYF

j_call: TRBJ1-1
d_call: TRBD1
clone_size: few
v_call: TRBV6-2/TRBV6-3
cdr3_nt: TGTGCCAGCATTACCCGCGGGACAGAGAACACTGAAGCTTTCTTT
cdr3_aa: CASITRGTENTEAFF

j_call: TRBJ2-7
d_call: TRBD1
clone_size: NA
v_call: TRBV11-2
cdr3_nt: TGTGCCAGCAGCCTTCTACAGGGGCAGACAACCTACGAGCAGTACTTC
cdr3_aa: CASSLLQGQTTYEQYF

j_call: TRBJ2-1
d_call: TRBD2
clone_size: few
v_call: TRBV27
cdr3_nt: TGTGCCAGCAGTTTATCCGGGACTAGCGGATACAATGAGCAGTTCTTC
cdr3_aa: CASSLSGTSGYNEQFF

j_call: TRBJ2-7
d_call: TRBD2
clone_size: NA
v_call: TRBV6-5
cdr3_nt: TGTGCCTCTCAGCCCAGCAGCGGGGGGGCCGCGTACGAGCAGTACTTC
cdr3_aa: CASQPSSGGAAYEQYF

j_call: TRBJ2-7
d_call: TRBD2
clone_size: once
v_call: TRBV2
cdr3_nt: TGTGCCAGCAGTGAACGGGGGGGCAGGTACGAGCAGTACTTC
cdr3_aa: CASSERGGRYEQYF

j_call: TRBJ1-5
d_call: NA
clone_size: few
v_call: TRBV27
cdr3_nt: TGTGCCAGCGCGGGCCGAAGCAATCAGCCCCAGCATTTT
cdr3_aa: CASAGRSNQPQHF

j_call: TRBJ1-2
d_call: NA
clone_size: few
v_call: TRBV20-1
cdr3_nt: TGCAGTGCTAAAGTCCGGGAGGCATACTATGGCTACACCTTC
cdr3_aa: CSAKVREAYYGYTF

j_call: TRBJ2-3
d_call: TRBD2
clone_size: few
v_call: TRBV9
cdr3_nt: TGTGCCAGCAGCGTAGTAGCGGGGGGGACAGATACGCAGTATTTT
cdr3_aa: CASSVVAGGTDTQYF

j_call: TRBJ2-4
d_call: TRBD1
clone_size: many
v_call: TRBV7-2
cdr3_nt: TGTGCCAGCAGCTTAGGCAGGGGGCAGAACATTCAGTACTTC
cdr3_aa: CASSLGRGQNIQYF

j_call: TRBJ2-7
d_call: TRBD1
clone_size: few
v_call: TRBV13
cdr3_nt: TGTGCCAGCAACCAACGTCGGGACAGTGAGTACGAGCAGTACTTC
cdr3_aa: CASNQRRDSEYEQYF

j_call: TRBJ2-7
d_call: NA
clone_size: few
v_call: TRBV6-1
cdr3_nt: TGTGCCAGCAGTCCAACCAGAGGACTGATCTCCTACGAGCAGTACTTC
cdr3_aa: CASSPTRGLISYEQYF

j_call: TRBJ1-1
d_call: NA
clone_size: NA
v_call: TRBV20-1
cdr3_nt: TGCAGTGCTAGAGAAGGTCTGGAGAACACTGAAGCTTTCTTT
cdr3_aa: CSAREGLENTEAFF

j_call: TRBJ1-1
d_call: NA
clone_size: few
v_call: TRBV6-6
cdr3_nt: TGTGCCAGCCATATGTACAGGGACGGCACCACTGAAGCTTTCTTT
cdr3_aa: CASHMYRDGTTEAFF

j_call: TRBJ1-2
d_call: NA
clone_size: NA
v_call: TRBV27
cdr3_nt: TGTGCCAGCGGGTCGCTTTCGGGCGGCTACACCTTC
cdr3_aa: CASGSLSGGYTF

j_call: TRBJ1-2
d_call: NA
clone_size: NA
v_call: TRBV9
cdr3_nt: TGTGCCAGCAGCGTAGGGCAGGAAGCTAACTATGGCTACACCTTC
cdr3_aa: CASSVGQEANYGYTF

j_call: TRBJ2-3
d_call: NA
clone_size: few
v_call: TRBV6-5
cdr3_nt: TGTGCCAGCAGTTACTCGACGATAGATACGCAGTATTTT
cdr3_aa: CASSYSTIDTQYF

j_call: TRBJ1-1
d_call: NA
clone_size: NA
v_call: TRBV5-1
cdr3_nt: TGCGCCAGCAGCGGCGAGGGGCGGAAGAACACTGAAGCTTTCTTT
cdr3_aa: CASSGEGRKNTEAFF

j_call: TRBJ1-6
d_call: NA
clone_size: NA
v_call: TRBV6-6
cdr3_nt: TGTGCCAGCAGTTACTTAGGGGACAATTCACCCCTCCACTTT
cdr3_aa: CASSYLGDNSPLHF

j_call: TRBJ1-6
d_call: NA
clone_size: NA
v_call: TRBV7-8
cdr3_nt: TGTGCCAGCAGCCCCAGCGTGGGCCCGGGGGGACCCCTCCACTTT
cdr3_aa: CASSPSVGPGGPLHF

j_call: TRBJ2-2
d_call: NA
clone_size: many
v_call: TRBV12-3/TRBV12-4
cdr3_nt: TGTGCCAGCATCCTAAACAGGTGGTGGGACGGGAGCACCGGGGAGCTGTTTTTT
cdr3_aa: CASILNRWWDGSTGELFF

j_call: TRBJ1-6
d_call: NA
clone_size: few
v_call: TRBV4-2
cdr3_nt: TGTGCCAGCAGCCAAGATGAGAGTTGGGACACTCACTTT
cdr3_aa: CASSQDESWDTHF

j_call: TRBJ1-1
d_call: TRBD1
clone_size: few
v_call: TRBV6-5
cdr3_nt: TGTGCCAGCAGCTCCGGGACAGTGAATATGAACACTGAAGCTTTCTTT
cdr3_aa: CASSSGTVNMNTEAFF

j_call: TRBJ2-7
d_call: TRBD2
clone_size: few
v_call: TRBV3-1
cdr3_nt: TGTGCCAGCAGCCCGACTAGCGGTACCTACGAGCAGTACTTC
cdr3_aa: CASSPTSGTYEQYF

j_call: TRBJ2-7
d_call: TRBD1
clone_size: NA
v_call: TRBV4-1
cdr3_nt: TGCGCCAGCAGCCTCGGACAGGGGCCCCACGAGCAGTACTTC
cdr3_aa: CASSLGQGPHEQYF

j_call: TRBJ1-1
d_call: TRBD1
clone_size: many
v_call: TRBV7-9
cdr3_nt: TGTGCCAGCAGCTCTCGACAGGGTGGGAACACTGAAGCTTTCTTT
cdr3_aa: CASSSRQGGNTEAFF

j_call: TRBJ1-1
d_call: NA
clone_size: NA
v_call: TRBV27
cdr3_nt: TGTGCCAGCAGAGAGGGACATCTAAACACTGAAGCTTTCTTT
cdr3_aa: CASREGHLNTEAFF

j_call: TRBJ2-1
d_call: TRBD1
clone_size: NA
v_call: TRBV12-5
cdr3_nt: TGTGCTAGTGGTTTGGGGACAGGGAATGAGCAGTTCTTC
cdr3_aa: CASGLGTGNEQFF

j_call: TRBJ1-1
d_call: NA
clone_size: many
v_call: TRBV7-9
cdr3_nt: TGTGCCAGCAGCTTAGCGTCCGACGGAACGAACACTGAAGCTTTCTTT
cdr3_aa: CASSLASDGTNTEAFF

j_call: TRBJ2-5
d_call: NA
clone_size: few
v_call: TRBV12-3/TRBV12-4
cdr3_nt: TGTGCCAGCACCTCCGGGCTGACTTCACATTTCCAAGAGACCCAGTACTTC
cdr3_aa: CASTSGLTSHFQETQYF

j_call: TRBJ1-5
d_call: TRBD1
clone_size: many
v_call: TRBV7-2
cdr3_nt: TGTGCCAGCAGCGTCGGGACAGGTAATCAGCCCCAGCATTTT
cdr3_aa: CASSVGTGNQPQHF

j_call: TRBJ2-7
d_call: NA
clone_size: many
v_call: TRBV7-9
cdr3_nt: TGTGCCAGCAGCGACGATACACAGAGAATTCACTACGAGCAGTACTTC
cdr3_aa: CASSDDTQRIHYEQYF

j_call: TRBJ2-1
d_call: TRBD2
clone_size: NA
v_call: TRBV4-2
cdr3_nt: TGTGCCAGCAGCCAAGAATCGGGGGGGGGGTACGAGCAGTTCTTC
cdr3_aa: CASSQESGGGYEQFF

j_call: TRBJ1-3
d_call: TRBD1
clone_size: few
v_call: TRBV5-4
cdr3_nt: TGTGCCAGCAGCTCCCCCGGGACAGAGTCTGGAAACACCATATATTTT
cdr3_aa: CASSSPGTESGNTIYF

j_call: TRBJ2-5
d_call: TRBD2
clone_size: few
v_call: TRBV6-2/TRBV6-3
cdr3_nt: TGTGCCAGCAGTTTTCTAGGACTAGACCACTTCGGGGAGACCCAGTACTTC
cdr3_aa: CASSFLGLDHFGETQYF

j_call: TRBJ2-3
d_call: NA
clone_size: many
v_call: TRBV7-8
cdr3_nt: TGTGCCAGCAGCCCGGACCTTGGAGATACGCAGTATTTT
cdr3_aa: CASSPDLGDTQYF

j_call: TRBJ2-1
d_call: TRBD2
clone_size: few
v_call: TRBV7-9
cdr3_nt: TGTGCCAGCAGCCACGGGACTAGCGGGTTTGAGCAGTTCTTC
cdr3_aa: CASSHGTSGFEQFF

j_call: TRBJ2-1
d_call: TRBD1
clone_size: NA
v_call: TRBV11-2
cdr3_nt: TGTGCCAGCAGCGTCCGGGACAGGGGGGACAATGAGCAGTTCTTC
cdr3_aa: CASSVRDRGDNEQFF

j_call: TRBJ1-1
d_call: NA
clone_size: few
v_call: TRBV4-1
cdr3_nt: TGTGCCAGCAGCCAAGGGTGGGGGACGAACACTGAAGCTTTCTTT
cdr3_aa: CASSQGWGTNTEAFF

j_call: TRBJ1-2
d_call: NA
clone_size: NA
v_call: TRBV6-8
cdr3_nt: TGTGCCAGCAGTTTGAACAGGGCCTTCTATGGCTACACCTTC
cdr3_aa: CASSLNRAFYGYTF

j_call: TRBJ1-5
d_call: NA
clone_size: few
v_call: TRBV5-6
cdr3_nt: TGTGCCAGCAGCTCTTACTACTTTGAGGGCAATCAGCCCCAGCATTTT
cdr3_aa: CASSSYYFEGNQPQHF

j_call: TRBJ2-1
d_call: TRBD2
clone_size: NA
v_call: TRBV11-2
cdr3_nt: TGTGCCAGCAGCCTCTGGCGGGGGGCCAACAATGAGCAGTTCTTC
cdr3_aa: CASSLWRGANNEQFF

j_call: TRBJ1-3
d_call: TRBD1
clone_size: few
v_call: TRBV27
cdr3_nt: TGTGCCAGCAGTTTATCCGGACAGGACTTACCTGGAAACACCATATATTTT
cdr3_aa: CASSLSGQDLPGNTIYF

j_call: TRBJ2-1
d_call: NA
clone_size: many
v_call: TRBV7-6
cdr3_nt: TGTGCCAGCAGCTTAGAACGGGACTCTTCCTACAATGAGCAGTTCTTC
cdr3_aa: CASSLERDSSYNEQFF

j_call: TRBJ2-7
d_call: TRBD1
clone_size: few
v_call: TRBV7-6
cdr3_nt: TGTGCCAGCAGCGTAGGGACAGATTTCTCCTACGAGCAGTACTTC
cdr3_aa: CASSVGTDFSYEQYF

j_call: TRBJ2-2
d_call: NA
clone_size: NA
v_call: TRBV20-1
cdr3_nt: TGCAGTGTCCCCACCACCGGGGAGCTGTTTTTT
cdr3_aa: CSVPTTGELFF

j_call: TRBJ1-2
d_call: TRBD1
clone_size: NA
v_call: TRBV20-1
cdr3_nt: TGCAGTGCAGTTGGACAGGACAATAACTATGGCTACACCTTC
cdr3_aa: CSAVGQDNNYGYTF

j_call: TRBJ2-2
d_call: NA
clone_size: once
v_call: TRBV6-5
cdr3_nt: TGTGCCAGCAGTTACATTGTAACCGGGGAGCTGTTTTTT
cdr3_aa: CASSYIVTGELFF

j_call: TRBJ1-1
d_call: NA
clone_size: few
v_call: TRBV20-1
cdr3_nt: TGCAGTGCTAGAGATATCGTGGCTGAAGCTTTCTTT
cdr3_aa: CSARDIVAEAFF

j_call: TRBJ1-5
d_call: TRBD1
clone_size: few
v_call: TRBV6-2/TRBV6-3
cdr3_nt: TGTGCCAGCAACTCGGGACAGATCAATCAGCCCCAGCATTTT
cdr3_aa: CASNSGQINQPQHF

j_call: TRBJ1-1
d_call: NA
clone_size: few
v_call: TRBV6-6
cdr3_nt: TGTGCCAGCAGTGTCACCGAAAGGAGGACTGAAGCTTTCTTT
cdr3_aa: CASSVTERRTEAFF

j_call: TRBJ2-6
d_call: NA
clone_size: NA
v_call: TRBV9
cdr3_nt: TGTGCCAGCAGCGTTTCTGCGGGACGGATTTACTCTGGGGCCAACGTCCTGACTTTC
cdr3_aa: CASSVSAGRIYSGANVLTF

j_call: TRBJ2-5
d_call: TRBD2
clone_size: few
v_call: TRBV7-9
cdr3_nt: TGTGCCAGCAGCCGGGGGGATGAAGAGACCCAGTACTTC
cdr3_aa: CASSRGDEETQYF

j_call: TRBJ2-7
d_call: NA
clone_size: NA
v_call: TRBV5-6
cdr3_nt: TGTGCCAGCAGCTTGTGGGGGAGCTCCTACGAGCAGTACTTC
cdr3_aa: CASSLWGSSYEQYF

j_call: TRBJ1-1
d_call: NA
clone_size: NA
v_call: TRBV27
cdr3_nt: TGTGCCAGCAGTTTTGGTCCCGAATGGACTGAAGCTTTCTTT
cdr3_aa: CASSFGPEWTEAFF